These 14 T cell receptor beta chains came from one sample sequenced in a study of identical twins. TCRdb re-called the 5' RACE reads with MiXCR, one entry per CDR3 protein. The table lists about 690,000 distinct CDR3 sequences, around 20% of them singletons. The same data also contributed to another study, on T cells expressing NK-cell markers.

The sequencing sample was made of PBMCs. The receptors were sampled from a woman aged 18-30 years in good health.

The V call is TRBV7-9, the J call TRBJ2-5; possibly TRBD1 or TRBD2 for D (5 bases each). Deletions cut 7 bases from V and 1 base from J, with 10 bases between. This CDR3 comprises 13 residues. CDR1 and CDR2 from the germline V gene are SEHNR and FQNEAQ (reference sequence). The CDR3 protein is CASKMGTQETQYF. The CDR3 bases are TGTGCCAGCAAAATGGGGACCCAAGAGACCCAGTACTTC. Supplemented by reference TRBV7-9 and TRBJ2-5, the full variable domain reads DTGVSQNPRHKITKRGQNVTFRCDPISEHNRLYWYRQTLGQGPEFLTYFQNEAQLEKSRLLSDRFSAERPKGSFSTLEIQRTEQGDSAMYLCASKMGTQETQYFGPGTRLLVL.

This clonotype was found a few times. This rearrangement joins TRBV20-1 to TRBJ2-3; weak D call: TRBD2 (6 bases). Germline values: CDR1 DFQATT, CDR2 SNEGSKA (reference sequence). The CDR3 runs to 14 residues. Trimming removed 3 bases from V and 6 bases from J, with 16 bases in between. The CDR3 spells CSARELAVVDTQYF. The CDR3, as DNA: TGCAGTGCTAGGGAACTAGCTGTGGTGGATACGCAGTATTTT.

This clonotype was seen more than once but under ten times. The chain uses TRBV12-3 or TRBV12-4 and TRBJ1-5; 7 bases fit TRBD1. Trimming at V came to 7 bases and at J to 5 bases, leaving 8 bases not matched to a gene. There are 14 residues in the CDR3. The DNA for the CDR3 is TGTGCCAGCAACCCAACAGGGGATGATCAGCCCCAGCATTTT. Amino acids: CASNPTGDDQPQHF.

This clonotype occurred a few times. The V and J genes are TRBV5-1 and TRBJ2-7; D is ambiguous. Germline V gene sequence: CDR1 SGHRS, CDR2 YFSETQ. This CDR3 has 11 amino acids. Trimming shortened V by 9 bases and J by 6 bases, and 13 bases separated the two germline ends. DNA of the CDR3: TGCGCCATCACTGAGGTATCCGAGCAGTACTTC. This encodes CAITEVSEQYF. The entire variable domain, with the rest obtained from reference TRBV5-1 and TRBJ2-7, is as follows: KAGVTQTPRYLIKTRGQQVTLSCSPISGHRSVSWYQQTPGQGLQFLFEYFSETQRNKGNFPGRFSGRQFSNSRSEMNVSTLELGDSALYLCAITEVSEQYFGPGTRLTVT.

This clonotype has just one count. The chain recombines TRBV5-6 with TRBJ2-4; TRBD2 is a possible D gene (5 bases). The CDR3 consists of 13 residues. Looked up from germline, CDR1 is SGHDT and CDR2 is YYEEEE. Trimming pared 1 base from V and 16 bases from J, leaving 18 bases between. CDR3 protein: CASSLSQPGSLYF. The DNA of the CDR3 is TGTGCCAGCAGCTTGTCCCAACCGGGGTCGCTATACTTC.

The rearrangement links TRBV29-1 to TRBJ2-3; D remains unclear. The germline V gene encodes CDR1 SQVTM and CDR2 ANQGSEA. V shed 5 bases and J shed 6 bases, with 18 bases lying between them. CDR3 length equals 14 residues. The CDR3 nucleotides are TGCAGCGTTAACCCCCAGAACAATGAGGATACGCAGTATTTT. Its protein is CSVNPQNNEDTQYF.

This clonotype was seen more than once but under ten times. The chain uses TRBV3-1 and TRBJ2-5, with 10 bases matching TRBD1. V lost 4 bases to trimming and J lost 2 bases; unmatched junction nucleotides: 10. The CDR3 runs 17 residues. The germline V gene encodes CDR1 LGHDT and CDR2 YNNKEL (reference sequence). In DNA form, the CDR3 reads TGTGCCAGCAGCCGCCTCGGACAGGGGGAGGTACAAGAGACCCAGTACTTC. This encodes CASSRLGQGEVQETQYF.

This clonotype was detected a few times. The chain links TRBV12-3 or TRBV12-4 to TRBJ2-1; TRBD1 matches at 8 bases. V was pared by 5 bases and J by 6 bases, with 12 bases of the junction left unmatched. CDR3 length: 16 amino acids. CDR3 sequence: CASSPRVQGVINEQFF. CDR3 DNA sequence: TGTGCCAGCAGTCCACGAGTACAGGGGGTGATCAATGAGCAGTTCTTC.

The chain links TRBV5-1 to TRBJ2-3; no clear D gene. This CDR3 contains 15 residues. Germline V gives CDR1 SGHRS, CDR2 YFSETQ. Trimming shortened V by 5 bases and J by 0 bases, and 13 bases separated the two germline ends. In DNA form, the CDR3 reads TGCGCCAGCAGATCTTTTGAGCTTAGCACAGATACGCAGTATTTT. It specifies CASRSFELSTDTQYF.

The table lists this clonotype with a few counts. CDR3 protein: CASSLAGGIRETQYF. In DNA, the CDR3 is TGTGCCAGCAGCTTAGCGGGAGGGATCCGTGAGACCCAGTACTTC. The chain is built from TRBV7-6 and TRBJ2-5; TRBD2 aligns across 7 bases. The CDR3 contains 15 residues. Per the germline V gene, CDR1 is SGHVS and CDR2 is FNYEAQ. Trimming at V came to 0 bases and at J to 5 bases, leaving 6 bases not matched to a gene.

This clonotype has only a few counts. V is TRBV12-3 or TRBV12-4 and J is TRBJ2-3; 8 nucleotides agree with TRBD2. This CDR3 has 16 amino acids. The V and J ends lost 6 bases and 0 bases, in that order; junction bases with no gene match: 8. This CDR3 reads CASRQRGRGSTDTQYF. In DNA, the CDR3 is TGTGCCAGCAGACAGCGGGGGAGGGGGAGCACAGATACGCAGTATTTT.

This clonotype was recorded a few times. The V call is TRBV12-3 or TRBV12-4, the J call TRBJ2-2, with 8 bases identical to TRBD2. The CDR3 totals 14 residues. V dropped 7 bases and J dropped 7; count of bases not matched to a gene: 8. The CDR3 protein is CASILSGSVGELFF. The CDR3 DNA reads TGTGCCAGCATCTTAAGCGGGAGTGTCGGGGAGCTGTTTTTT.

This chain uses TRBV12-3 or TRBV12-4 with TRBJ2-1; TRBD2 is a possible D gene (5 bases). The V end lost 0 bases, the J end lost 2 bases, and 14 bases lay between the germline ends. The CDR3 is made up of 17 amino acids. CDR3 DNA sequence: TGTGCCAGCAGTTTAGCGCGTCGGGATCGGCCCTACAATGAGCAGTTCTTC. This gives the protein CASSLARRDRPYNEQFF.

This chain links TRBV20-1 with TRBJ2-5; maybe TRBD1 (6 bases). The CDR3 has 15 residues. CDR1 DFQATT and CDR2 SNEGSKA come from the germline V gene (reference sequence). Between the trimmed V and J ends, which lost 6 bases and 1 base, there was a span of 18 bases. The CDR3 loop is CSAAGQPKSQETQYF. The CDR3 nucleotides read TGCAGTGCCGCTGGACAGCCCAAATCCCAAGAGACCCAGTACTTC.